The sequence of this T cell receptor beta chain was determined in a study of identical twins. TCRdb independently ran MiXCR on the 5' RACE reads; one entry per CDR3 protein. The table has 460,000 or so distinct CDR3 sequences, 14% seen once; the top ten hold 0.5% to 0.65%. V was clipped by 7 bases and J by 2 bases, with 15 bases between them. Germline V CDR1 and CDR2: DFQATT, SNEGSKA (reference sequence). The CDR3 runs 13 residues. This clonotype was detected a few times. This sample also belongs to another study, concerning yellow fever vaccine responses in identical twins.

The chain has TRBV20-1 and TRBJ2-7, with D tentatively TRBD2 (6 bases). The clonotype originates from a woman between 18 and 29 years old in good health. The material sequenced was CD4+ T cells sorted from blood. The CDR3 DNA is TGCAGTGGGGGGGACTCGAGGGCCTACGAGCAGTACTTC. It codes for CSGGDSRAYEQYF.